These 5 T cell receptor beta chains came from one sample sequenced in a study of PD-L1 blockade in urothelial cancer. Time point of the sample: peripheral blood 6 weeks after treatment start. Clones were sequenced by immunoSEQ multiplex PCR, and TCRdb holds only the in-frame ones, with some missing. The sample has about 120,000 clones; approximately 90% are singletons. Sequencing used PBMCs, obtained around atezolizumab (anti-PD-L1) treatment. The origin of the receptors is a man between 60 and 75 years old with urothelial cancer.

The chain recombines TRBV7-9 with TRBJ2-5; 7 bases map to TRBD1. Germline V CDR1 and CDR2: SEHNR, FQNEAQ (reference sequence). V lost 7 bases and J lost 7; bases outside the gene matches: 6. The CDR3 sequence is 12 residues long. The chain's CDR3 is CASKQGPATQYF. The CDR3 coding sequence is TGTGCCAGCAAACAGGGGCCGGCGACCCAGTACTTC.

Here the CDR3 reads CASSLAPLADTQYF. Written as DNA, the CDR3 is TGTGCCAGCAGCTTAGCTCCACTGGCAGATACGCAGTATTTT. The chain is built from TRBV7-8 and TRBJ2-3; D remains ambiguous. Germline CDR1 reads SGHVS; CDR2 reads FQNEAQ. The CDR3 consists of 14 residues. V was trimmed by 0 bases and J by 4 bases, leaving 8 bases between them.

This chain links TRBV6-5 with TRBJ1-5; 8 bases match TRBD1. J was trimmed by 7 bases and V by 7 bases; bases with no gene match: 6. CDR3 length: 13 amino acids. Per germline, CDR1 MNHEY and CDR2 SVGAGI. The CDR3 region has the DNA TGTGCCAGCACCGGACAGGGTGGACAGCCCCAGCATTTT. Residues: CASTGQGGQPQHF.

The chain has TRBV5-6 and TRBJ2-5; a weak D match, TRBD2 (7 bases). Germline V gene data show CDR1 as SGHDT and CDR2 as YYEEEE. The CDR3 is made up of 13 amino acids. Trimming left V 5 bases short and J 4 bases short, with 12 bases between. In nucleotides, the CDR3 is TGTGCCAGCAGTTTGAGGGGGGGAGAGACCCAGTACTTC. Translation gives CASSLRGGETQYF.

This chain connects TRBV4-2 to TRBJ1-1; D unresolved. Trimming removed 4 bases from V and 10 bases from J, with 19 bases in between. The CDR3 is 14 residues long. Germline V CDR1 and CDR2: LGHNA, YNFKEQ. This CDR3 reads CASSPPEPVKGAFF. In DNA, the CDR3 is TGTGCCAGCAGCCCGCCGGAGCCGGTAAAAGGAGCTTTCTTT.